This T cell receptor beta chain was captured by sequencing in a study of shared clonotypes between healthy human individuals. Germline assignment: CDR1 SGHVT and CDR2 SQSDAQ. CDR3 length: 15 amino acids. To note about this clone: Its antigen is undetermined.

The genomic DNA of each subset was split evenly across several immunoSEQ plates. Produced via immunoSEQ multiplex PCR; TCRdb's table is partial and in-frame only. The table has about 710,000 clones, roughly two thirds seen once. The study's findings and limits: Unshared clonotypes carried lower generation probabilities than those common to all four donors. Larger richness was generally estimated for naive than memory subsets.

Donors, healthy HIV-negative adults, lacked recent acute infections or vaccinations. This chain links TRBV7-4 with TRBJ2-5, with TRBD1 as a possible D gene (6 bases). The J call is uncertain, as TRBJ2-7 better fits the DNA end. The TCR sequence derives from a woman aged 25-40 years in good health. Sequencing was done on a sample of memory CD4+ T cells sorted from blood. The subset is: CD45RA-negative fraction. CDR3 bases: TGTGCCAGCAGCTTTATCCAGGGGAAGTGGCACGAGCAGTACTTC. Translating it yields CASSFIQGKWHEQYF.